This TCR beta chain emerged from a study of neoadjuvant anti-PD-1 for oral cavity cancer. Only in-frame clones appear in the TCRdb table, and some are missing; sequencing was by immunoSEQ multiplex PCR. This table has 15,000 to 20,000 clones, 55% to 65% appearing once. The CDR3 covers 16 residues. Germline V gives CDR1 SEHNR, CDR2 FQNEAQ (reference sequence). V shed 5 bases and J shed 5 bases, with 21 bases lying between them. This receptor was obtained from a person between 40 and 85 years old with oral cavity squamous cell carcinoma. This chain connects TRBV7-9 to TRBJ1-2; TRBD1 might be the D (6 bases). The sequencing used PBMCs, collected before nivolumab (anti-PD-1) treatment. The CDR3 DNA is TGTGCCAGCAGCGTAGTAGTCACAGGGCTAGAATATGGCTACACCTTC. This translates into CASSVVVTGLEYGYTF. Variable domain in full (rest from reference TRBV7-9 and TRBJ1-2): DTGVSQNPRHKITKRGQNVTFRCDPISEHNRLYWYRQTLGQGPEFLTYFQNEAQLEKSRLLSDRFSAERPKGSFSTLEIQRTEQGDSAMYLCASSVVVTGLEYGYTFGSGTRLTVV.